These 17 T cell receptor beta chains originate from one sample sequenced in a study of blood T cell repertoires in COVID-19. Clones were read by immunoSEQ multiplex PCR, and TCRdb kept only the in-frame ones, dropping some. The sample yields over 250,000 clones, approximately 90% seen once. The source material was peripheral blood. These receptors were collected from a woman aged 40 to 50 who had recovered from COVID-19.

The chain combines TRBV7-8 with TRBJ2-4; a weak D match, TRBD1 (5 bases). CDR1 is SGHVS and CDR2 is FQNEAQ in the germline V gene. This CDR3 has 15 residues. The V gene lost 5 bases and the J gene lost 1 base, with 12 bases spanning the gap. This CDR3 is CASSPEGVAKNIQYF. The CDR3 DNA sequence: TGTGCCAGCAGCCCGGAAGGGGTCGCCAAAAACATTCAGTACTTC.

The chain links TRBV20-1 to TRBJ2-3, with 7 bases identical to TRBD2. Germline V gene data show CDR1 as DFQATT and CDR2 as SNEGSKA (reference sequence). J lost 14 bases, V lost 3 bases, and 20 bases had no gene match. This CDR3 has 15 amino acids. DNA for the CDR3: TGCAGTGCTAGTAGCAGCGGGATCGGGGCGTTGGGGCGGTATTTT. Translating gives CSASSSGIGALGRYF.

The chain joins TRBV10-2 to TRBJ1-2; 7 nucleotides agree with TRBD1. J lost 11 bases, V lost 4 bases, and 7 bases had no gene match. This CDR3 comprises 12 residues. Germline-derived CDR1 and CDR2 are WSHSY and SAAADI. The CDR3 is CASSGGDSLYTF. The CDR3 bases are TGCGCCAGCAGTGGGGGGGACAGCCTTTACACCTTC.

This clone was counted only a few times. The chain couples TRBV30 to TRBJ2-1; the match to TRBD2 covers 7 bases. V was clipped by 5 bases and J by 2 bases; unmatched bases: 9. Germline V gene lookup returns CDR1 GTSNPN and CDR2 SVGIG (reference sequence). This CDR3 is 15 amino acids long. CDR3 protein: CAWESGGGTYNEQFF. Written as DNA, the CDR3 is TGTGCCTGGGAGTCTGGGGGGGGTACCTACAATGAGCAGTTCTTC.

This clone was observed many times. The CDR3 DNA sequence: TGTGCCAGCAGTGAACGGGGGAACTATGGCTACACCTTC. Translation: CASSERGNYGYTF. The chain joins TRBV6-1 to TRBJ1-2, with D perhaps TRBD1 (5 bases). The CDR3 contains 13 residues. V was cut by 2 bases and J by 2 bases, with 6 bases left in between. CDR1 MNHNS and CDR2 SASEGT come from the germline V gene.

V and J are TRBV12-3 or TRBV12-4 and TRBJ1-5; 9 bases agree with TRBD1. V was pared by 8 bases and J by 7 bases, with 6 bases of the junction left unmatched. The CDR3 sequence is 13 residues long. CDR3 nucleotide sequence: TGTGCCAGCCGGACAGGGGCCCTCCAGCCCCAGCATTTT. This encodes CASRTGALQPQHF.

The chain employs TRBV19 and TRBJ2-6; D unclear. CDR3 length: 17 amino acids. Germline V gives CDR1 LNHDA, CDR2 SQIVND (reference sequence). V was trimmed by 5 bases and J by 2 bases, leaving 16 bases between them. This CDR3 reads CASSPVRSLPGANVLTF. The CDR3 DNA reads TGTGCCAGTAGTCCCGTGCGTTCCCTCCCTGGGGCCAACGTCCTGACTTTC.

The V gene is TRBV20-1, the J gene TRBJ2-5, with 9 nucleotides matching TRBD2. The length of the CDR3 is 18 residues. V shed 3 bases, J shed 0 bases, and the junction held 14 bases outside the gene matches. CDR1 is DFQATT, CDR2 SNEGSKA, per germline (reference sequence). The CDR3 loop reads CSASGRREGPFYQETQYF. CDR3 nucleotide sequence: TGCAGTGCTAGTGGTCGGCGGGAGGGCCCATTCTACCAAGAGACCCAGTACTTC.

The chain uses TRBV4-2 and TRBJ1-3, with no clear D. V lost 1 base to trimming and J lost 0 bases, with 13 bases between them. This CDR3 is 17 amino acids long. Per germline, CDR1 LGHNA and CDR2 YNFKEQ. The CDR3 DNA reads TGTGCCAGCAGCCAAGTTACGGGGTCCTACTCTGGAAACACCATATATTTT. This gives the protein CASSQVTGSYSGNTIYF.

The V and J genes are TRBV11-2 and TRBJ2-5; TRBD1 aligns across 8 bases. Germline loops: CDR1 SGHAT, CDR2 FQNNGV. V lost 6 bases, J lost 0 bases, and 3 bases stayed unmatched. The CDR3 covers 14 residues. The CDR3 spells CASRDRAYQETQYF. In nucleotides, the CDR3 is TGTGCCAGCAGGGACAGGGCGTACCAAGAGACCCAGTACTTC.

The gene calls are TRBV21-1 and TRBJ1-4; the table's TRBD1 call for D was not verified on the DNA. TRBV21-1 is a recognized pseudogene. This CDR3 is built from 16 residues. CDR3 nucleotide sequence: TGTGCCAGCAGCCTCTGGCCGGACAGGCCTAATGAAAAACTGTTTTTT. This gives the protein CASSLWPDRPNEKLFF.

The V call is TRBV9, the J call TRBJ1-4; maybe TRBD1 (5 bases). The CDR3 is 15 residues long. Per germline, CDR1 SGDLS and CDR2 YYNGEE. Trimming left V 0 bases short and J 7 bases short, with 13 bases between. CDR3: CASSVEATRGEKLFF. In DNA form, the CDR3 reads TGTGCCAGCAGCGTAGAGGCGACTAGGGGTGAAAAACTGTTTTTT. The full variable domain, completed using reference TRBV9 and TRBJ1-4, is DSGVTQTPKHLITATGQRVTLRCSPRSGDLSVYWYQQSLDQGLQFLIQYYNGEERAKGNILERFSAQQFPDLHSELNLSSLELGDSALYFCASSVEATRGEKLFFGSGTQLSVL.

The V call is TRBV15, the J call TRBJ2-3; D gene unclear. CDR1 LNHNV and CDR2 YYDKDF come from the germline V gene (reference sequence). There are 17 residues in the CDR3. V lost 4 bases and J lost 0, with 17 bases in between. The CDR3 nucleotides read TGTGCCACCAGCACTCAGGATCGAACCACTAGCACAGATACGCAGTATTTT. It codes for CATSTQDRTTSTDTQYF.

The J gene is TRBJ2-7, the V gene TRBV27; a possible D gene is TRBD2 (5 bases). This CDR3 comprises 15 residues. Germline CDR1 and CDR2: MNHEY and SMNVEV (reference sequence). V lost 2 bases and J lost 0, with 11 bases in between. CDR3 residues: CASSLAGASSYEQYV. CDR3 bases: TGTGCCAGCAGTTTAGCGGGCGCGAGCTCCTACGAGCAGTACGTC.

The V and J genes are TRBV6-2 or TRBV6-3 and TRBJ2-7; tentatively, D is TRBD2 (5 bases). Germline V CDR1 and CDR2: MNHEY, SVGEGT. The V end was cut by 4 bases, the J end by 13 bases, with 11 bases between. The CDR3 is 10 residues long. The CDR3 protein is CASSFPTGYF. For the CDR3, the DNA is TGTGCCAGCAGTTTCCCGACGGGATACTTC.

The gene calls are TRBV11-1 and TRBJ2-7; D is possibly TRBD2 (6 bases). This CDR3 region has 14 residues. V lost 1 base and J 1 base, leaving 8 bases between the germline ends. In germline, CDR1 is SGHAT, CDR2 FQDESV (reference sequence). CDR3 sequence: CASSLVAGSYEQYF. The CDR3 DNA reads TGTGCCAGCAGCTTAGTGGCGGGGTCCTACGAGCAGTACTTC. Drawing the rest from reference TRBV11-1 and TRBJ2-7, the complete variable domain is EAEVAQSPRYKITEKSQAVAFWCDPISGHATLYWYRQILGQGPELLVQFQDESVVDDSQLPKDRFSAERLKGVDSTLKIQPAELGDSAMYLCASSLVAGSYEQYFGPGTRLTVT.

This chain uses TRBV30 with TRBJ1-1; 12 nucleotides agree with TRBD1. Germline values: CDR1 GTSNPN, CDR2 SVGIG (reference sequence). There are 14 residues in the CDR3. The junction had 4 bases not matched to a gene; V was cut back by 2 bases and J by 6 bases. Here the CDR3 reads CAWSWGQGASEAFF. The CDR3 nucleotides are TGTGCCTGGAGTTGGGGACAGGGGGCCTCTGAAGCTTTCTTT.